The source of this TCR beta chain is a study of CXCR3-negative and CXCR3-positive naive CD8 T cells. CDR3 length: 16 residues. Germline CDR1 is SQVTM and CDR2 is ANQGSEA. Via 5' RACE with UMI labels, TRB cDNA libraries were prepared. TCRdb reprocessed the 5' RACE reads and reports one entry per CDR3 protein, with no DNA. The table lists roughly 71,000 distinct CDR3 sequences. Naive cells were sorted as CD45RO-, CCR7+, CD27+ and CD95-. The clonotype was recovered from a human donor in good health. Some clones in this sample may be carry-over from other donors' samples. V gene TRBV29-1 combines with J gene TRBJ2-3; the D gene TCRdb calls, TRBD1, cannot be checked with no DNA. The specimen was naive CXCR3- CD8+ T cells from blood. Indicated subset: CD45RO-CCR7+CD27+CD95- naive CD8+ T cells lacking CXCR3 (TNR3-). The CDR3 loop reads CSVEDLPGRITDTQYF.